This T cell receptor beta chain comes out of a study of cytomegalovirus exposure and HLA in healthy donors. Regarding the study as a whole: It was shown in a later analysis that HLA-associated TCR beta chains were more clonally expanded than other, equally common chains. Apart from CMV serostatus, no immune exposure information was available. Follow-up analysis found HLA locus-dependent TCR association rates, highest for DRB1 and lowest for HLA-C. When the data were analyzed later, several of the most significant clusters appeared to be linked to common viral pathogens.

With 60 Vbeta and 13 Jbeta primers, the PCR was carried out. The assay was immunoSEQ multiplex PCR, and TCRdb's table has in-frame clones only and misses some. The sample holds 120,000 to 150,000 clones, 82% seen once. About this clone: Its antigen is still unknown.

Germline V gene sequence: CDR1 LGHNA, CDR2 YSLEER. CDR3 length: 14 amino acids. Deletions cut 1 base from V and 0 bases from J, with 5 bases between. Input material: PBMCs. This receptor was obtained from a male donor in good health and CMV-seronegative. The chain links TRBV4-3 to TRBJ2-3, with D unclear. The CDR3 DNA reads TGCGCCAGCAGCCAAGTATCTAGCACAGATACGCAGTATTTT. Translating gives CASSQVSSTDTQYF.